Sequencing of this T cell receptor (beta chain) was carried out in a study of identical twins. TCRdb analysed the 5' RACE reads with MiXCR anew, one entry per CDR3 protein. The table shows roughly 1,500,000 distinct CDR3 sequences, with roughly 35% occurring only once. In this sample, this clonotype turned up a few times. Sequenced sample: cord blood. This TCR was recovered from a newborn girl in good health.

The CDR3 sequence is CASSFAGLIYEQYF. CDR3 DNA sequence: TGTGCCAGCAGTTTTGCGGGACTGATATACGAGCAGTACTTC. V and J are TRBV12-3 or TRBV12-4 and TRBJ2-7; a possible D gene is TRBD2 (6 bases). The V end was cut by 3 bases, the J end by 4 bases, with 13 bases between. This CDR3 spans 14 amino acids.